Included here is one T cell receptor (beta chain) sequence, with context. The antigen is undetermined. The source of the sample is a study of shared clonotypes between healthy human individuals. Overall study findings and caveats: Owing to a small donor count, the genetic and exposure-history diversity represented was limited.

The input for sorted-subset replicate PCRs was around 210 ng DNA, tens of thousands of T cell genomes. Assay used: immunoSEQ multiplex PCR; TCRdb lists only in-frame clones, some missing. Here the sample spans approximately 2.5 million clones, just over 90% being singletons. All donors were healthy HIV-negative adults lacking recent acute infections or vaccinations. In germline, CDR1 is MNHEY, CDR2 SMNVEV (reference sequence). The V and J ends lost 0 bases and 0 bases respectively, with 6 bases between them. This CDR3 contains 14 residues. The clonotype originates from a man younger than 35 in good health. Specimen: naive CD4+ T cells sorted from blood. Subset: CD45RA+ positively selected. V gene TRBV27 combines with J gene TRBJ2-7; D is uncertain. The CDR3 nucleotides are TGTGCCAGCAGTTTATCGAGGAGCTCCTACGAGCAGTACTTC. This codes for CASSLSRSSYEQYF.